This T cell receptor beta chain was captured in a study of blood T cell repertoires in COVID-19. CDR3 length equals 13 residues. From germline, CDR1 is MNHEY and CDR2 SVGAGI. V shed 9 bases, J shed 2 bases, and the junction held 6 bases outside the gene matches. Original data processing: Estimation of nucleated cell counts was performed using reference gene primer amplification. The method was immunoSEQ multiplex PCR; TCRdb's version includes in-frame clones alone and lacks a portion of them. V and J calls and clone size are copied from that table; D and trimming were computed from the DNA. The table records under 250,000 clones, roughly four fifths of them present only once.

This receptor was taken from a woman aged 40 to 55 who had been exposed to COVID-19. The chain carries TRBV6-5 and TRBJ2-7; 8 bases fit TRBD1. The specimen sequenced was PBMCs or T cells enriched from blood (not recorded which). For the CDR3, the DNA is TGTGCCAGTGGACAGGGATTAACCTACGAGCAGTACTTC. It codes for CASGQGLTYEQYF.